The clone carrying this TCR beta chain was recorded at least ten times. Its target is unknown. The CDR3 extends over 14 amino acids. V was pared by 1 base and J by 1 base, with 2 bases of the junction left unmatched. Per the germline V gene, CDR1 is DFQATT and CDR2 is SNEGSKA (reference sequence). This sample stems from a study of T cells after yellow fever vaccination. Study-wide background: Fractions containing few cells were prepared with SMART-Seq v4 Ultra Low Input. Study-level results: Contamination by abundant bulk-population clonotypes could be present in FACS-sorted repertoires. Overall, a small share of clonotypes was seen in both CD4 and CD8 compartments. Among primary-vaccination clones, most reappeared after the booster, at around 97% for CD4 and 85% to 90% for CD8.

Using its own MiXCR run on the 5' RACE reads, TCRdb lists one record per CDR3 protein. The table shows approximately 550,000 distinct CDR3 sequences, with about 19% occurring only once. Sequencing used PBMCs, obtained 15 days after the yellow fever booster vaccination. The sequence derives from a man aged 30 to 45 who received the YFV17D yellow fever vaccine. This chain links TRBV20-1 with TRBJ2-5; TRBD2 matches at 8 bases. CDR3 protein: CSARGTSGQETQYF. As DNA, the CDR3 is TGCAGTGCTAGAGGTACTAGCGGCCAAGAGACCCAGTACTTC.